This is a list of T cell receptor beta chains from one sample in a study of T cell responses to AZD1222 COVID-19 vaccine. The data were produced by immunoSEQ multiplex PCR, yet TCRdb's version contains in-frame clones alone and is incomplete. The repertoire holds about 75,000 clones, with 88% as singletons. The sequenced sample was peripheral blood, obtained 28 days after the second dose of the MenACWY control vaccine. Receptors originate from an adult who received the MenACWY meningococcal vaccine as a control. Each CDR3 is given with its conserved first and last residue. The D gene is left open where the match is weak. Clone size is not always given. Where it is, it says once, few, many or a class for expanded clones.

-,TRBJ1-1,-,TRBV5-1,CASSQSDEGRAFF,TGCGCCAGCAGCCAGAGTGACGAGGGGAGAGCTTTCTTT
-,TRBJ1-1,-,TRBV18,CASSPGGSNTEAFF,TGTGCCAGCTCACCAGGGGGCTCGAACACTGAAGCTTTCTTT
-,TRBJ1-2,-,TRBV7-9,CASSLAGYGYTF,TGTGCCAGCAGCTTAGCCGGTTATGGCTACACCTTC
TRBD1,TRBJ1-3,-,TRBV5-1,CASRTGGSGNTIYF,TGCGCCAGCAGAACAGGGGGCTCTGGAAACACCATATATTTT
-,TRBJ1-5,-,TRBV19,CASSSRRQGSQPQHF,TGTGCCAGTAGTAGTAGGCGGCAGGGGAGTCAGCCCCAGCATTTT
-,TRBJ1-2,-,TRBV2,CASSEDGTTWAGGNYGYTF,TGTGCCAGCAGTGAAGATGGGACAACCTGGGCGGGGGGTAACTATGGCTACACCTTC
TRBD2,TRBJ2-1,-,TRBV7-2,CASSPGLAGVNNEQFF,TGTGCCAGCAGCCCGGGACTAGCGGGGGTTAACAATGAGCAGTTCTTC
-,TRBJ1-2,few,TRBV15,CATSLDGTMRGYTF,TGTGCCACCAGTCTTGACGGGACGATGCGGGGCTACACCTTC
-,TRBJ1-4,-,TRBV28,CASSGANEKLFF,TGTGCCAGCTCAGGGGCTAATGAAAAACTGTTTTTT
-,TRBJ1-1,-,TRBV3-1/TRBV3-2,CASSPGTENTEAFF,TGTGCCAGCAGCCCGGGGACCGAAAACACTGAAGCTTTCTTT
TRBD1,TRBJ1-2,-,TRBV19,CASRKTQGAIYGYTF,TGTGCCAGTAGGAAAACACAGGGGGCAATCTATGGCTACACCTTC
-,TRBJ1-1,-,TRBV9,CASSPRGPGRNTEAFF,TGTGCCAGCAGCCCTAGGGGCCCAGGGAGAAACACTGAAGCTTTCTTT
-,TRBJ1-1,-,TRBV30,CAWSHPGTLNTEAFF,TGTGCCTGGAGTCACCCGGGGACACTGAACACTGAAGCTTTCTTT
-,TRBJ1-1,-,TRBV7-2,CASSLEGERTEAFF,TGTGCCAGCAGCTTAGAAGGGGAGAGAACTGAAGCTTTCTTT
-,TRBJ2-3,-,TRBV7-2,CASSRAGGQGTDTQYF,TGTGCCAGCAGCCGCGCCGGGGGGCAGGGGACAGATACGCAGTATTTT
-,TRBJ1-2,-,TRBV30,CAWIHSRGNSLTNYGYTF,TGTGCCTGGATTCACTCGCGGGGTAACAGTCTTACTAACTATGGCTACACCTTC
TRBD2,TRBJ2-3,once,TRBV30,CAWSSSFAGGADTQYF,TGTGCCTGGAGTTCGAGCTTTGCGGGGGGGGCAGATACGCAGTATTTT
TRBD2,TRBJ2-1,-,TRBV4-2,CASSQPSGGAHEQFF,TGTGCCAGCAGCCAGCCTAGCGGGGGGGCCCATGAGCAGTTCTTC
-,TRBJ2-2,-,TRBV4-2,CASIRGLNTGELFF,TGTGCCAGCATTCGGGGGCTGAACACCGGGGAGCTGTTTTTT
-,TRBJ2-5,-,TRBV18,CASSPGTAQETQYF,TGTGCCAGCTCACCAGGGACTGCACAAGAGACCCAGTACTTC
-,TRBJ1-2,-,TRBV28,CASSFRAAGYTF,TGTGCCAGCAGTTTCAGGGCCGCTGGCTACACCTTC
-,TRBJ1-5,-,TRBV7-2,CASSLKRDQPQHF,TGTGCCAGCAGCTTAAAGAGGGATCAGCCCCAGCATTTT
-,TRBJ2-1,-,TRBV5-5,CASSQTGQPGEQFF,TGTGCCAGCAGCCAAACGGGGCAGCCGGGGGAGCAGTTCTTC
TRBD2,TRBJ2-5,-,TRBV19,CASSMNTGTSGKETQYF,TGTGCCAGTAGTATGAACACCGGGACTAGCGGGAAAGAGACCCAGTACTTC
-,TRBJ2-1,-,TRBV7-3,CASSLYRENEQFF,TGTGCCAGCAGCTTGTATCGGGAGAATGAGCAGTTCTTC
TRBD1,TRBJ1-2,few,TRBV29-1,CSVTTGGYDGYTF,TGCAGCGTCACAACAGGGGGCTATGATGGCTACACCTTC
TRBD2,TRBJ2-1,-,TRBV7-2,CASSLSVGGAWNEQFF,TGTGCCAGCAGCTTGTCGGTCGGGGGGGCCTGGAATGAGCAGTTCTTC
TRBD1,TRBJ1-4,-,TRBV5-1,CASSPDREREKLFF,TGCGCCAGCAGCCCGGACAGGGAAAGAGAAAAACTGTTTTTT
-,TRBJ1-1,-,TRBV19,CASSIQGIGTEAFF,TGTGCCAGTAGTATTCAGGGGATTGGCACTGAAGCTTTCTTT
TRBD1,TRBJ2-5,-,TRBV5-1,CASSSRGGGETQYF,TGCGCCAGCAGCTCAAGAGGGGGCGGGGAGACCCAGTACTTC
-,TRBJ2-7,-,TRBV2,CASSVAVSSYEQYF,TGTGCCAGCAGTGTGGCAGTTAGTTCCTACGAGCAGTACTTC
TRBD2,TRBJ2-1,-,TRBV7-8,CASSLRTSGGSYNEQFF,TGTGCCAGCAGCCTAAGGACTAGCGGGGGCTCCTACAATGAGCAGTTCTTC
TRBD1,TRBJ1-4,-,TRBV19,CASSPWTGPNEKLFF,TGTGCCAGTAGTCCTTGGACAGGGCCTAATGAAAAACTGTTTTTT
TRBD2,TRBJ2-7,-,TRBV6-2/TRBV6-3,CASSYDTSGIPYEQYF,TGTGCCAGCAGTTACGATACTAGCGGGATTCCCTACGAGCAGTACTTC
-,TRBJ1-1,few,TRBV7-9,CASSPPLGREVNTEAFF,TGTGCCAGCAGCCCACCCCTAGGCAGGGAAGTGAACACTGAAGCTTTCTTT
-,TRBJ2-1,-,TRBV19,CASTSPGQPSYNEQFF,TGTGCCAGTACCTCTCCGGGACAACCATCCTACAATGAGCAGTTCTTC
TRBD1,TRBJ2-2,few,TRBV5-5,CASSWDRTTGELFF,TGTGCCAGCAGCTGGGACAGGACCACCGGGGAGCTGTTTTTT
-,TRBJ1-1,-,TRBV6-2/TRBV6-3,CASSYVSGVRNTEAFF,TGTGCCAGCAGTTACGTCTCCGGTGTGAGGAACACTGAAGCTTTCTTT
-,TRBJ2-7,-,TRBV13,CASSPRTASYEQYF,TGTGCCAGCAGCCCACGGACAGCCTCCTACGAGCAGTACTTC
-,TRBJ1-2,-,TRBV15,CATSREGGGRTYGYTF,TGTGCCACCAGCAGAGAAGGTGGGGGGCGCACCTATGGCTACACCTTC
TRBD2,TRBJ2-3,-,TRBV7-2,CASSLGQRETSTDTQYF,TGTGCCAGCAGCTTGGGCCAGCGGGAAACTAGCACAGATACGCAGTATTTT
TRBD2,TRBJ2-3,-,TRBV6-5,CASSYGLAGSTDTQYF,TGTGCCAGCAGTTACGGGCTAGCGGGGAGCACAGATACGCAGTATTTT
-,TRBJ2-2,-,TRBV24-1,CATSRGTNTGELFF,TGTGCCACCAGTCGAGGGACGAACACCGGGGAGCTGTTTTTT
-,TRBJ1-6,-,TRBV2,CASSEGGQYNSPLHF,TGTGCCAGCAGTGAAGGGGGCCAGTATAATTCACCCCTCCACTTT
-,TRBJ1-2,-,TRBV7-2,CASSPSGNYGYTF,TGTGCCAGCAGCCCTAGTGGGAACTATGGCTACACCTTC
-,TRBJ1-2,-,TRBV4-3,CASSLRTANYGYTF,TGCGCCAGCAGCCTTCGGACAGCAAACTATGGCTACACCTTC
-,TRBJ2-7,-,TRBV7-6,CASSLAFSLEREQYF,TGTGCCAGCAGCTTAGCCTTCTCCCTCGAGCGCGAGCAGTACTTC
TRBD1,TRBJ1-2,-,TRBV19,CASSGPGQGPNYGYTF,TGTGCCAGTAGTGGACCGGGACAGGGACCGAACTATGGCTACACCTTC
-,TRBJ1-2,-,TRBV7-6,CASSLEAGSHYGYTF,TGTGCCAGCAGCTTAGAAGCTGGGTCCCACTATGGCTACACCTTC
-,TRBJ2-7,-,TRBV3-1/TRBV3-2,CASSQVSWTVYEQYF,TGTGCCAGCAGCCAAGTGTCGTGGACGGTCTACGAGCAGTACTTC
TRBD1,TRBJ1-6,once,TRBV6-5,CASSRTGLYNSPLHF,TGTGCCAGCAGTCGGACAGGGCTATATAATTCACCCCTCCACTTT
TRBD1,TRBJ1-5,once,TRBV4-1,CASSQAQGAGGNQPQHF,TGCGCCAGCAGCCAAGCCCAGGGGGCCGGAGGCAATCAGCCCCAGCATTTT
TRBD1,TRBJ2-5,-,TRBV5-1,CASSLAPTGLGETQYF,TGCGCCAGCAGCTTGGCACCGACAGGGCTCGGTGAGACCCAGTACTTC